A selection of T cell receptor beta chains follows, all from one sample in a study of blood T cell repertoires in COVID-19. Only in-frame clones appear in the TCRdb table, and some are missing; sequencing was by immunoSEQ multiplex PCR. The table records fewer than 250,000 clones, about 80% of them present only once. Specimen: PBMCs or T cells enriched from blood (not recorded which). The receptor set was obtained from a man between 60 and 70 years old who had recovered from COVID-19. Both conserved end residues are part of each CDR3. A D gene is named only where the DNA matches it firmly. The size field is filled for only some rows; it gives once, few, many or a size class.

d_call,j_call,clone_size,v_call,cdr3_aa,cdr3_nt
TRBD1,TRBJ2-7,few,TRBV24-1,CATSDATGTGVHEQYF,TGTGCCACCAGTGATGCTACCGGGACAGGGGTCCACGAGCAGTACTTC
TRBD1,TRBJ1-1,.,TRBV27,CASSIRTGVNTEAFF,TGTGCCAGCAGTATCAGGACAGGGGTGAACACTGAAGCTTTCTTT
.,TRBJ2-5,once,TRBV6-5,CASRTGRETQYF,TGTGCCAGCCGAACGGGGAGAGAGACCCAGTACTTC
TRBD1,TRBJ1-2,.,TRBV18,CASSPLNSQGGYGYTF,TGTGCCAGCTCACCGCTTAACTCTCAGGGGGGCTATGGCTACACCTTC
.,TRBJ1-1,.,TRBV7-9,CASSSWTEIEAFF,TGTGCCAGCAGCTCCTGGACAGAGATTGAAGCTTTCTTT
.,TRBJ2-5,.,TRBV19,CASSIYGRGVETQYF,TGTGCCAGTAGTATATACGGCAGGGGGGTGGAGACCCAGTACTTC
.,TRBJ1-5,.,TRBV11-3,CASSLGFTGNQPQHF,TGTGCCAGCAGCTTAGGGTTCACTGGCAATCAGCCCCAGCATTTT
TRBD2,TRBJ2-7,.,TRBV11-3,CASSFTSGVYEQYF,TGTGCCAGCAGCTTTACTAGCGGGGTCTACGAGCAGTACTTC
TRBD1,TRBJ1-1,.,TRBV4-3,CASSTPRGLGTEAFF,TGCGCCAGCAGCACCCCGAGGGGGCTTGGCACTGAAGCTTTCTTT
.,TRBJ2-7,.,TRBV6-2/TRBV6-3,CASSTHRVYEQYF,TGTGCCAGCAGCACCCATCGAGTCTACGAGCAGTACTTC
TRBD2,TRBJ2-5,.,TRBV5-4,CASSPGGGLKTQYF,TGTGCCAGCAGTCCCGGGGGGGGCTTGAAGACCCAGTACTTC
TRBD2,TRBJ2-4,.,TRBV10-3,CAISELLAGAKNIQYF,TGTGCCATCAGTGAGTTACTAGCGGGAGCCAAAAACATTCAGTACTTC
.,TRBJ2-7,few,TRBV5-1,CASSPRDTREQYF,TGCGCCAGCAGCCCAAGGGACACACGCGAGCAGTACTTC
TRBD1,TRBJ2-7,.,TRBV29-1,CSVRTGGSYEQYF,TGCAGCGTCCGGACAGGGGGTTCCTACGAGCAGTACTTC
TRBD1,TRBJ1-3,few,TRBV7-2,CASSTGQGSGNTIYF,TGTGCCAGCAGCACGGGACAGGGCTCTGGAAACACCATATATTTT
.,TRBJ2-7,.,TRBV11-2,CASSLAGVSNEQYF,TGTGCCAGCAGCTTAGCGGGGGTGAGCAACGAGCAGTACTTC
.,TRBJ1-1,.,TRBV7-9,CASSADRTEAFF,TGTGCCAGCAGCGCGGACAGAACTGAAGCTTTCTTT
.,TRBJ1-1,.,TRBV19,CASSIIGGQSAAFF,TGTGCCAGTAGTATAATAGGGGGACAATCGGCCGCTTTCTTT
.,TRBJ1-2,.,TRBV7-9,CASSTDYGYTF,TGTGCCAGCAGCACAGACTATGGCTACACCTTC
.,TRBJ1-1,.,TRBV6-5,CASSGGTLMNTEAFF,TGTGCCAGCTCTGGGGGCACACTCATGAACACTGAAGCTTTCTTT
.,TRBJ2-5,.,TRBV21-1,CASRRRVGQETQYF,TGTGCCAGCAGACGGAGGGTCGGCCAAGAGACCCAGTACTTC
TRBD1,TRBJ2-2,.,TRBV18,CASSPPRQGVGTGELFF,TGTGCCAGCTCACCACCAAGACAGGGAGTCGGCACCGGGGAGCTGTTTTTT
TRBD1,TRBJ2-1,.,TRBV5-8,CASSLHQGANYNEQFF,TGTGCCAGCAGCTTACATCAGGGGGCGAATTACAATGAGCAGTTCTTC
.,TRBJ2-3,.,TRBV29-1,CSVLDKTTDTQYF,TGCAGCGTTCTCGACAAGACCACAGATACGCAGTATTTT
TRBD2,TRBJ2-2,once,TRBV7-7,CASSFGGDGELFF,TGTGCTAGCAGCTTCGGGGGGGACGGGGAGCTGTTTTTT
.,TRBJ2-5,.,TRBV7-9,CASSLASQETQYF,TGTGCCAGCAGCTTAGCCAGCCAAGAGACCCAGTACTTC
.,TRBJ1-3,.,TRBV2,CASSDGRASGNTIYF,TGTGCCAGCAGTGACGGGAGGGCCTCTGGAAACACCATATATTTT
TRBD1,TRBJ2-5,.,TRBV30,CAWSAEGARETQYF,TGTGCCTGGAGTGCCGAGGGGGCACGGGAGACCCAGTACTTC
.,TRBJ2-1,few,TRBV24-1,CATSDPGSEQFF,TGTGCCACCAGTGATCCCGGGTCTGAGCAGTTCTTC